The clone carrying this T cell receptor beta chain was seen ten or more times. Its target is unknown. The entry originates in a study of human T cells and chemical hapten exposure. Study context: Each week of the roughly 24-week study, patients had diphenylcyclopropenone applied to the scalp. Whole-study results and caveats: Significantly more large CDR3 similarity clusters arose among expanded TCRs than among controls.

The time point was: patch test 1, 2 weeks after DPC sensitization. The treatment here: therapeutic diphenylcyclopropenone sensitization with weekly scalp DPC. Original processing notes: Sampled TCR counts reached a median of around 89,000 per sample, with values ranging from about 20,000 to 750,000. TCRdb called the RACE reads again in MiXCR, with one record for every CDR3 protein. None of the V and J calls come from the authors' own analysis; TCRdb made them. This table holds approximately 110,000 distinct CDR3 sequences, more than 9.5% found once. Unmatched junction bases numbered 7, after V lost 5 bases and J lost 2 bases. This CDR3 is built from 15 residues. From germline, CDR1 is KGHSH and CDR2 LQKENI.

The chain recombines TRBV18 with TRBJ2-7; 9 bases are shared with TRBD1. This TCR derives from a woman in her thirties or forties with alopecia areata. Some clones in this sample may be carry-over from other donors' samples. The sequencing used whole blood, collected in connection with sensitization to the hapten diphenylcyclopropenone (DPC). The CDR3 reads CASSFRQGVPYEQYF. Here the CDR3 DNA reads TGTGCCAGCTCATTTAGACAGGGGGTGCCCTACGAGCAGTACTTC.